A selection of T cell receptor beta chains follows, all from one sample in a study of blood T cell repertoires in COVID-19. Here immunoSEQ multiplex PCR was the method, and the copy in TCRdb shows in-frame clones only, minus some. Altogether roughly 260,000 clones are present, 88% being singletons, with the ten largest covering less than 5%. What was sequenced was peripheral blood. All receptors come from a man aged 55 to 70 who had recovered from COVID-19. CDR3s leave out the opening cysteine and the closing phenylalanine or tryptophan.

V gene	CDR3 length	J gene	CDR3 protein
TRBV19	11	TRBJ1-1	ASNKDSSTEAF
TRBV10-3	14	TRBJ1-1	AISESTRPATVEAF
TRBV5-1	9	TRBJ1-5	ASSSRQPQH
TRBV27	15	TRBJ1-6	ASSFSFGEAGNSPLH
TRBV5-1	13	TRBJ2-4	ASSSDRVDKNIQY
TRBV10-1	14	TRBJ2-7	ASSGGPGTGGAEQY
TRBV14	12	TRBJ1-1	ASSQVRGGTEAF
TRBV9	13	TRBJ1-3	ASSAGSGSGNTIY
TRBV10-3	16	TRBJ1-2	AISDPGVNTFLSYGYT
TRBV11-2	12	TRBJ2-4	ASSGTLAKNIQY
TRBV7-3	14	TRBJ2-3	ASSLRPPDRGDTQY
TRBV3-1/TRBV3-2	13	TRBJ2-7	ASSQGLAGVYEQY
TRBV12-3/TRBV12-4	11	TRBJ1-1	ASNTQGAGEAF
TRBV6-6	14	TRBJ2-7	ASSPFSGGVSYEQY
TRBV6-5	13	TRBJ2-7	ASSPRTGGFYEQY
TRBV20-1	9	TRBJ1-2	SARTGGGYT
TRBV5-6	13	TRBJ1-5	ASSLGPWTVQPQH
TRBV29-1	11	TRBJ1-1	SVGAGGITEAF
TRBV6-1	12	TRBJ1-2	ASSESVSNYGYT
TRBV27	15	TRBJ2-2	ASSFGGGQGWTGELF
TRBV14	11	TRBJ2-5	ASSRDRAETQY
TRBV19	15	TRBJ2-5	ASSARLAGGPLETQY
TRBV3-1/TRBV3-2	12	TRBJ2-3	ASSQGQSTDTQY
TRBV4-2	12	TRBJ1-2	ASSQGGGIYGYT
TRBV30	11	TRBJ1-4	AWSGAGWEKLF
TRBV7-2	14	TRBJ1-2	ASSSFGGQGKDGYT
TRBV5-6	14	TRBJ2-2	ASSTYRAGNTGELF
TRBV7-9	13	TRBJ1-2	ASSLKTGPGFRKT
TRBV6-4	11	TRBJ1-5	ASSVSPDQPQH
TRBV7-6	14	TRBJ1-3	ASSSGGVSSGNTIY
TRBV7-3	13	TRBJ2-3	ASSSLAGGTDTQY
TRBV27	13	TRBJ1-1	ASSLSRGMNTEAF
TRBV9	11	TRBJ2-7	ASSPGDRYEQY
TRBV2	11	TRBJ2-1	ASGTSSNNEQF
TRBV12-3/TRBV12-4	10	TRBJ2-7	ASQVYSYEQY
TRBV19	13	TRBJ1-1	ASSIDLLSNTEAF
TRBV11-2	12	TRBJ2-7	ASSFPGLAYEQY
TRBV4-2	12	TRBJ2-1	ASSQGTENNEQF
TRBV4-1	15	TRBJ1-3	ASSQAVQGRAGNTIY
TRBV19	13	TRBJ1-5	ASSIGWATNQPQH
TRBV3-1/TRBV3-2	13	TRBJ2-2	ASSPLAQNTGELF
TRBV7-9	13	TRBJ1-3	ASSLGQGIGNTIY